The rows below give T cell receptor beta chains drawn from one sample of a study of read filtering for tumor transcriptome and immune sequencing. TCRdb reanalysed the reads using MiXCR and keeps one entry per CDR3 protein. The sample records approximately 65,000 distinct CDR3 sequences, approximately 14% being singletons. The sample was a population of CD138-negative cells sorted from bone marrow. These receptors were collected from a donor over 35 with multiple myeloma. Each CDR3 is given with its conserved first and last residue. A D gene is named only where the DNA matches it firmly. Clone size is shown for a subset of rows, as once, few, many or a class of expanded clone.

cdr3_length,j_call,d_call,v_call,clone_size,cdr3_nt,cdr3_aa
13,TRBJ2-7,.,TRBV9,.,TGTGCCAGTAACTCCCCGGTAGGACACGAGCAGTACTTC,CASNSPVGHEQYF
18,TRBJ2-5,TRBD2,TRBV7-2,many,TGTGCCAGCAGCTTGGGGACTAGCGGGATCCCCGGCCAAGAGATCCAGTACTTC,CASSLGTSGIPGQEIQYF
12,TRBJ1-5,.,TRBV12-3/TRBV12-4,many,TGTGCCAGCAGTTCGCTTGGTACGGGACAGCATTTT,CASSSLGTGQHF
19,TRBJ2-3,TRBD2,TRBV9,.,TGTGCCAGCAGCGCCCGGATAGCGGGAGCGGGGGGGGCCGTGGATACGCAGTATTTT,CASSARIAGAGGAVDTQYF
15,TRBJ2-1,.,TRBV20-1,.,TGCAGTGCTAGCGAAGACTGGGCAAATGGGAATGAGCAGTTCTTC,CSASEDWANGNEQFF
17,TRBJ2-6,.,TRBV7-3,.,TGTGCCAGCAGCTTAACTTACGAGGGCTCTGGGGCCAACGTCCTGACTTTC,CASSLTYEGSGANVLTF
15,TRBJ2-5,TRBD2,TRBV5-1,many,TGCGCCAGCAGCAACGCCGGGACTAGCGGTGAGACCCAGTACTTC,CASSNAGTSGETQYF
12,TRBJ2-7,.,TRBV30,few,TGTGCCTGGAGTCGGACGGACCTTGGGCAGTACTTC,CAWSRTDLGQYF
13,TRBJ1-2,.,TRBV28,.,TGTGCCAGCAGTTTGGGCAAAAACTATGGCTACACCTTC,CASSLGKNYGYTF
15,TRBJ2-7,.,TRBV6-5,many,TGTGCCAGCAGTTACTCGGCCGGGAGAATCGGCGAGCAGTACTTC,CASSYSAGRIGEQYF
15,TRBJ2-2,TRBD2,TRBV27,.,TGTGCCAGCAAGGGAACTAGCGGACTCACCGGGGAGCTGTTTTTT,CASKGTSGLTGELFF
15,TRBJ2-5,.,TRBV4-3,many,TGCGCCAGCAGCCAGAATAGGGTTGGCCAAGAGACCCAGTACTTC,CASSQNRVGQETQYF
15,TRBJ2-1,.,TRBV5-1,many,TGCGCCAGCAGCTTGGGACCGGGGGCGATAAATGAGCAGTTCTTC,CASSLGPGAINEQFF
14,TRBJ2-3,TRBD2,TRBV9,.,TGTGCCAGCAGCGTAGGGGCTAGCGGGAATACGCAGTATTTT,CASSVGASGNTQYF